Below, 32 T cell receptor beta chains from the same sample are listed, as sequenced in a study of shared clonotypes between healthy human individuals. The data were produced by immunoSEQ multiplex PCR, yet TCRdb's version contains in-frame clones alone and is incomplete. This repertoire shows over a million clones, over 95% found once; its top ten account for roughly 1.2%. Input material: naive CD4+ T cells sorted from blood. Subset of the sample: CD45RA+ positively selected. The receptors here all came from a man aged 30 to 45 in good health.

V usage is TRBV11-3 and J usage is TRBJ2-7, with 11 bases aligning to TRBD2. Germline trimming cut 4 bases from V and 4 bases from J; bases unmatched to any gene: 6. CDR3 size: 15 residues. The germline V gene has CDR1 SGHNT and CDR2 YENEEA. In DNA, the CDR3 is TGTGCCAGCAGCTCCCGACTAGCGGGAATGTACGAGCAGTACTTC. Translation gives CASSSRLAGMYEQYF.

Comments on this clone: This same CDR3 is encoded by further DNA sequences in the sample. The chain employs TRBV6-5 and TRBJ2-7; D unresolved. CDR1 is MNHEY, CDR2 SVGAGI, per germline. V was clipped by 8 bases and J by 4 bases, with 6 bases between them. The CDR3 is 10 amino acids. The CDR3 coding sequence is TGTGCCAGCGGGCTGTACGAGCAGTACTTC. It yields the protein CASGLYEQYF.

The V and J genes are TRBV7-9 and TRBJ2-7; either TRBD1 or TRBD2 may supply D (5 bases each). Between the trimmed V and J ends, which lost 5 bases and 9 bases, there was a span of 14 bases. CDR3 length: 12 amino acids. CDR1 is SEHNR, CDR2 FQNEAQ, per germline (reference sequence). CDR3 in DNA: TGTGCCAGCAGCCCCTACAGGACTGGGCAGTACTTC. Translating gives CASSPYRTGQYF.

The chain recombines TRBV5-6 with TRBJ2-7; D is undetermined. The CDR3 covers 13 residues. Germline V CDR1 and CDR2: SGHDT, YYEEEE. V lost 0 bases and J lost 3, with 7 bases in between. The CDR3 DNA reads TGTGCCAGCAGCTTGGGACGGCTCTACGAGCAGTACTTC. Translated: CASSLGRLYEQYF.

V usage is TRBV2 and J usage is TRBJ1-1; perhaps TRBD1 as D (5 bases). The germline V and J ends were trimmed by 6 bases and 5 bases, with 10 bases remaining between them. Per the germline V gene, CDR1 is SNHLY and CDR2 is FYNNEI. The CDR3 contains 12 residues. The DNA for the CDR3 is TGTGCCAGCAGGGGGGGTGCGACTGAAGCTTTCTTT. Protein: CASRGGATEAFF.

This chain uses TRBV11-2 with TRBJ2-2; D is uncertain. V lost 8 bases and J 9 bases, leaving 19 bases between the germline ends. Germline CDR1 reads SGHAT; CDR2 reads FQNNGV. The CDR3 extends over 14 amino acids. DNA for the CDR3: TGTGCCAGCGCTACCAACAAACGGTACCGGGAGCTGTTTTTT. Translation: CASATNKRYRELFF.

The chain carries TRBV6-4 and TRBJ2-5; maybe TRBD2 (5 bases). Looked up from germline, CDR1 is MRHNA and CDR2 is SNTAGT. V lost 10 bases, J lost 3 bases, and 12 bases lay in between. The CDR3 extends over 12 amino acids. The CDR3 DNA reads as TGTGCCACCCTCAACGGGGAAGAGACCCAGTACTTC. Its protein is CATLNGEETQYF.

The chain is built from TRBV9 and TRBJ2-2; D is uncertain. CDR3 size: 14 residues. Germline-derived CDR1 and CDR2 are SGDLS and YYNGEE. The V and J ends lost 2 bases and 4 bases respectively, with 9 bases between them. CDR3 DNA: TGTGCCAGCAGCGTTTTCCCCCGCACCGGGGAGCTGTTTTTT. Translated: CASSVFPRTGELFF.

Regarding this clone: The sample carries other DNA sequences with the same CDR3. This rearrangement joins TRBV2 to TRBJ1-3, with D tentatively TRBD1 (6 bases). V was clipped by 6 bases and J by 2 bases, with 11 bases between them. Germline V gene data show CDR1 as SNHLY and CDR2 as FYNNEI. The CDR3 has 14 amino acids. CDR3 DNA: TGTGCCAGCAGCCCCAGGACAGCTGGAAACACCATATATTTT. Translation: CASSPRTAGNTIYF.

J is TRBJ2-7 and V is TRBV7-7; possibly TRBD1 or TRBD2 for D (5 bases each). Germline V gene lookup returns CDR1 SSHAT and CDR2 FNYEAQ (reference sequence). Deletions cut 5 bases from V and 0 bases from J, with 17 bases between. The CDR3 runs 16 residues. CDR3 sequence reads: CASSPYTGHYSYEQYF. The CDR3 bases are TGTGCCAGCAGCCCCTACACGGGGCACTACTCCTACGAGCAGTACTTC.

The CDR3 bases are TGTGCCAGCAGCCCATACCCATTTAGGACAGGTACGTCCTACGAGCAGTACTTC. Its translation: CASSPYPFRTGTSYEQYF. This sequence joins TRBV7-2 and TRBJ2-7; 7 bases map to TRBD1. V shed 5 bases and J 1 base; nucleotides not matched to a gene: 17. In germline, CDR1 is SGHTA, CDR2 FQGNSA. The CDR3 consists of 18 residues.

The chain links TRBV29-1 to TRBJ1-2, with 7 bases identical to TRBD1. CDR1 and CDR2 from the germline V gene are SQVTM and ANQGSEA. V lost 1 base and J lost 5; bases outside the gene matches: 13. The CDR3 runs to 16 residues. Written as DNA, the CDR3 is TGCAGCGTTGAAGTAGGTCCGGGTAGGGGGCAATATGGCTACACCTTC. Residues: CSVEVGPGRGQYGYTF.

This chain links TRBV7-9 with TRBJ2-2; D is undetermined. CDR1 is SEHNR and CDR2 is FQNEAQ in the germline V gene (reference sequence). With 0 bases removed from V and 6 bases from J, the gap between germline ends came to 11 bases. The CDR3 runs to 15 residues. CDR3 sequence: CASSLAGIEAGELFF. CDR3 DNA: TGTGCCAGCAGCTTAGCGGGTATAGAGGCCGGGGAGCTGTTTTTT.

The count of this clone is one. Here the CDR3 reads CASSQEIGQNYGYTF. CDR3 sequence (DNA): TGCGCCAGCAGCCAAGAAATAGGACAAAACTATGGCTACACCTTC. The rearrangement joins TRBV4-1 to TRBJ1-2; a possible D gene is TRBD1 (5 bases). The CDR3 covers 15 residues. V lost 0 bases and J lost 2, with 10 bases in between. CDR1 and CDR2 from the germline V gene are MGHRA and YSYEKL.

About this clone itself: The sample carries other DNA sequences with the same CDR3. The chain is built from TRBV5-4 and TRBJ2-1; no reliable D call. The germline gives CDR1 SGHNT, CDR2 YYREEE (reference sequence). Trimming shortened V by 4 bases and J by 8 bases, and 19 bases separated the two germline ends. The CDR3 totals 15 residues. The CDR3 DNA follows: TGTGCCAGCAGCAAAGGTGCGGCAGGTCGCGATGAGCAGTTCTTC. It is translated as CASSKGAAGRDEQFF.

V and J are TRBV2 and TRBJ1-1; 7 nucleotides match TRBD1. The J segment lost 2 bases and the V segment lost 6 bases, leaving 3 bases of the junction unmatched. This CDR3 region has 13 residues. CDR1 is SNHLY, CDR2 FYNNEI, per germline. Here the CDR3 reads CASRNRGNTEAFF. Written as DNA, the CDR3 is TGTGCCAGCAGAAACAGGGGAAACACTGAAGCTTTCTTT.

This sequence joins TRBV28 and TRBJ2-7; D is possibly TRBD2 (6 bases). V shed 5 bases and J shed 2 bases, with 19 bases lying between them. The CDR3 loop spans 16 amino acids. CDR1 MDHEN and CDR2 SYDVKM come from the germline V gene. The CDR3 region is CASSIRDFYLTYEQYF. The DNA of the CDR3 is TGTGCCAGCAGTATACGGGACTTCTACTTAACCTACGAGCAGTACTTC.

The genes are TRBV12-5 and TRBJ1-1, with 8 bases that match TRBD1. The junction had 8 bases not matched to a gene; V was cut back by 1 base and J by 1 base. This CDR3 contains 17 residues. Germline-derived CDR1 and CDR2 are LGHNT and FRNRAP. CDR3 loop: CASGLAWAGQANTEAFF. CDR3 sequence (DNA): TGTGCTAGTGGTTTGGCCTGGGCGGGACAGGCGAACACTGAAGCTTTCTTT.

This rearrangement joins TRBV5-4 to TRBJ1-1; D call uncertain. Deletions cut 0 bases from V and 0 bases from J, with 9 bases between. The germline CDR1 and CDR2 sequences are SGHNT and YYREEE (reference sequence). The CDR3 runs 15 residues. This chain's CDR3 is CASSLGLGLNTEAFF. The CDR3 region has the DNA TGTGCCAGCAGCTTGGGCCTGGGTTTGAACACTGAAGCTTTCTTT.

The chain employs TRBV6-1 and TRBJ1-2; D not certain. This CDR3 contains 13 residues. V lost 11 bases to trimming and J lost 8 bases, with 21 bases between them. CDR1 and CDR2 from the germline V gene are MNHNS and SASEGT. CDR3 region: CASWSRRFSGYTF. CDR3 coding DNA: TGTGCCTCTTGGAGCAGGCGTTTTTCCGGCTACACCTTC.

This rearrangement joins TRBV5-1 to TRBJ1-1; 11 nucleotides line up with TRBD1. The CDR3 covers 15 residues. V trimming: 4 bases; J trimming: 2 bases; junction bases outside the gene matches: 4. The V gene's germline CDR1 is SGHRS and CDR2 YFSETQ. The CDR3: CASSMDRGRNTEAFF. The CDR3 DNA is TGCGCCAGCAGCATGGACAGGGGGCGAAACACTGAAGCTTTCTTT.

The chain has TRBV18 and TRBJ2-3; no clear D gene. The CDR3 has 17 residues. The germline V and J ends were trimmed by 5 bases and 2 bases, with 20 bases remaining between them. Germline-derived CDR1 and CDR2 are KGHSH and LQKENI. The CDR3 DNA reads as TGTGCCAGCTCAGGATCTTTTGGCGGAGATTCCACAGATACGCAGTATTTT. It translates to CASSGSFGGDSTDTQYF.

As to this clone: Other DNA sequences within the sample encode an identical CDR3. The rearrangement links TRBV28 to TRBJ2-1; 7 positions agree with TRBD2. The germline V gene has CDR1 MDHEN and CDR2 SYDVKM. The V and J ends lost 6 bases and 7 bases, in that order; junction bases with no gene match: 3. The CDR3 covers 12 residues. The CDR3 here is CASSLLANEQFF. In DNA form, the CDR3 reads TGTGCCAGCAGCTTACTAGCGAATGAGCAGTTCTTC.

V gene TRBV6-1 combines with J gene TRBJ1-5, with D unclear. The germline V gene has CDR1 MNHNS and CDR2 SASEGT. Deletions cut 6 bases from V and 5 bases from J, with 8 bases between. The CDR3 totals 12 residues. DNA of the CDR3: TGTGCCAGCAGCGACATATATCAGCCCCAGCATTTT. Its translation: CASSDIYQPQHF.

The chain is built from TRBV28 and TRBJ1-1; no reliable D call. This CDR3 is built from 12 residues. The germline V and J ends were trimmed by 3 bases and 7 bases, with 9 bases remaining between them. Germline lookup yields CDR1 MDHEN and CDR2 SYDVKM. The CDR3 nucleotides read TGTGCCAGCAGTTTTGGTCAGAGTGAAGCTTTCTTT. Translating it yields CASSFGQSEAFF.

This rearrangement joins TRBV7-3 to TRBJ2-7, with D possibly TRBD2 on 5 matching bases. The V end lost 0 bases, the J end lost 4 bases, and 16 bases lay between the germline ends. Germline V lookup: CDR1 SGHTA, CDR2 FQGTGA. The CDR3 sequence is 16 residues long. The CDR3 region has the DNA TGTGCCAGCAGCTTAACGGGCACGGGGAATTTGTACGAGCAGTACTTC. Its protein product is CASSLTGTGNLYEQYF. The whole variable domain, remainder taken from reference TRBV7-3 and TRBJ2-7, is GAGVSQTPSNKVTEKGKYVELRCDPISGHTALYWYRQSLGQGPEFLIYFQGTGAADDSGLPNDRFFAVRPEGSVSTLKIQRTERGDSAVYLCASSLTGTGNLYEQYFGPGTRLTVT.

The chain is built from TRBV10-1 and TRBJ1-1; TRBD1 is a possible D gene (5 bases). Trimming left V 2 bases short and J 2 bases short, with 9 bases between. There are 14 residues in the CDR3. Germline V lookup: CDR1 WNHNN, CDR2 SYGVQD (reference sequence). In nucleotides, the CDR3 is TGCGCCAGCAGTGAGCGGGGCCTAAACACTGAAGCTTTCTTT. Its translation is CASSERGLNTEAFF.

The rearrangement joins TRBV5-1 to TRBJ1-3; TRBD1 matches 11 bases. This CDR3 has 20 residues. Germline values: CDR1 SGHRS, CDR2 YFSETQ. V trimming: 4 bases; J trimming: 4 bases; junction bases outside the gene matches: 19. The CDR3 sequence: CASSRGPLTQGQGDGNTIYF. CDR3 nucleotides: TGCGCCAGCAGCCGTGGCCCGTTAACCCAGGGACAGGGGGACGGAAACACCATATATTTT.

V gene TRBV29-1 combines with J gene TRBJ1-1; maybe TRBD1 (6 bases). Looked up from germline, CDR1 is SQVTM and CDR2 is ANQGSEA. V lost 6 bases and J 1 base, leaving 12 bases between the germline ends. CDR3 length: 13 amino acids. CDR3 in DNA: TGCAGCGTGCAGGGACAATCGAACACTGAAGCTTTCTTT. This encodes CSVQGQSNTEAFF.

This clone occurred once. The V gene is TRBV28, the J gene TRBJ1-1, with 10 bases identical to TRBD1. The V gene end was trimmed by 3 bases and the J gene end by 1 base; junction bases not matched to a gene: 5. This CDR3 is built from 16 residues. Germline V CDR1 and CDR2: MDHEN, SYDVKM. CDR3 in DNA: TGTGCCAGCAGTTTCCATAGACAGGGGGCGAACACTGAAGCTTTCTTT. Amino acid sequence: CASSFHRQGANTEAFF.

The chain uses TRBV2 and TRBJ2-7, with 7 bases lining up with TRBD1. Germline CDR1 reads SNHLY; CDR2 reads FYNNEI. This CDR3 has 13 amino acids. V shed 6 bases, J shed 5 bases, and the junction held 7 bases outside the gene matches. The CDR3: CASRPDRVNEQYF. CDR3 nucleotide sequence: TGTGCCAGCAGGCCTGACAGGGTCAACGAGCAGTACTTC.

V is TRBV2 and J is TRBJ2-1; D gene ambiguous. There are 13 residues in the CDR3. Germline V gene sequence: CDR1 SNHLY, CDR2 FYNNEI. V shed 7 bases and J shed 2 bases, with 9 bases lying between them. The CDR3 protein is CASTFRAYNEQFF. The CDR3 coding sequence is TGTGCCAGCACCTTTCGGGCCTACAATGAGCAGTTCTTC.